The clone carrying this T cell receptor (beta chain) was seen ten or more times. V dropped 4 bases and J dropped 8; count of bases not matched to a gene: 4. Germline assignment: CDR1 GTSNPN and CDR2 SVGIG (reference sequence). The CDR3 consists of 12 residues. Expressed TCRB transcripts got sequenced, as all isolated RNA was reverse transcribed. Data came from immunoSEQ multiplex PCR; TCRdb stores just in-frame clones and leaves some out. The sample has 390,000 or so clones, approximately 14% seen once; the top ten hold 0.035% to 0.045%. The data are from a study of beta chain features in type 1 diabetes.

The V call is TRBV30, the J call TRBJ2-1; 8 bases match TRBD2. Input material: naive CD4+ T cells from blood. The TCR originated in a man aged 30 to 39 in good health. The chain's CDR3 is CAWKGGRYEQFF. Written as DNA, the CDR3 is TGTGCCTGGAAAGGCGGGAGGTATGAGCAGTTCTTC.